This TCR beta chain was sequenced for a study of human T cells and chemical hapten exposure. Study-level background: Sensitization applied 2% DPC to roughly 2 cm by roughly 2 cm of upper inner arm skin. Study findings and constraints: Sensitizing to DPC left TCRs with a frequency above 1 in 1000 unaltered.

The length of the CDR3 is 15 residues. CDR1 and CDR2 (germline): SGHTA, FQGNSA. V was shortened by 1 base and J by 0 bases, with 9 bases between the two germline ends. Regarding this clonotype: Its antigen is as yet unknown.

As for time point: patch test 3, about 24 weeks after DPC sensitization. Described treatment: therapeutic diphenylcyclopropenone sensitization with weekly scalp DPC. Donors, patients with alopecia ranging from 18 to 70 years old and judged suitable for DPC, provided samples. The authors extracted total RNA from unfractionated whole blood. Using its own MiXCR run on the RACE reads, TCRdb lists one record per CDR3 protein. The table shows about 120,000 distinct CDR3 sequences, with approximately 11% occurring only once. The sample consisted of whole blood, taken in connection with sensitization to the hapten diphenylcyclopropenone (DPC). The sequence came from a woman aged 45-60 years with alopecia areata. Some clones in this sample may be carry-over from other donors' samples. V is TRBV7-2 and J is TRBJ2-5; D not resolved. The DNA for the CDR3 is TGTGCCAGCAGCTTAGGCTCGCGAGACCAAGAGACCCAGTACTTC. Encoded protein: CASSLGSRDQETQYF.